This T cell receptor beta chain was retrieved from a study of control samples from healthy donors and cancer patients. Libraries were prepared by immunoSEQ multiplex PCR; TCRdb keeps only in-frame clonotypes and omits some of them. The table has around 140,000 clones, roughly 86% seen once. Germline trimming cut 5 bases from V and 8 bases from J; bases unmatched to any gene: 3. Germline CDR1 is SGHDN and CDR2 is FVKESK. The CDR3 contains 12 residues. The chain couples TRBV14 to TRBJ2-1, with 7 nucleotides matching TRBD1. The specimen was PBMCs. This clonotype was sampled from a man aged 50 or older with head and neck cancer. The CDR3 loop is CASSFQGDEQFF. DNA of the CDR3: TGTGCCAGCAGCTTCCAGGGGGATGAGCAGTTCTTC. Combining the CDR3 with reference TRBV14 and TRBJ2-1 gives the whole variable domain EAGVTQFPSHSVIEKGQTVTLRCDPISGHDNLYWYRRVMGKEIKFLLHFVKESKQDESGMPNNRFLAERTGGTYSTLKVQPAELEDSGVYFCASSFQGDEQFFGPGTRLTVL.